This T cell receptor (beta chain) is from a study of T cell responses to AZD1222 COVID-19 vaccine. Broader study findings: The breadth and depth of Spike-specific TCRs increased once two AZD1222 doses had been given. Repertoires were collected only later (after the peak T cell response had occurred). Mostly white British, mostly female donors; authors suggested clonal diversity may be underestimated.

In regard to this clone: Antigen: not known.

Second-dose intervals near 4 or 12 weeks were combined. Sequencing used immunoSEQ multiplex PCR; TCRdb keeps in-frame clones, though not all of them. The sample carries about 270,000 clones, almost 95% recorded once. Germline CDR1 reads SNHLY; CDR2 reads FYNNEI. This CDR3 has 14 amino acids. Trimming removed 9 bases from V and 2 bases from J; junction bases left unmatched: 6. The chain uses TRBV2 and TRBJ2-7, with 11 bases aligning to TRBD2. This TCR derives from an adult who received the AZD1222 COVID-19 vaccine. Sequenced material: peripheral blood, taken 28 days after the second AZD1222 dose. CDR3 in amino acids: CASRLAGITYEQYF. The CDR3 nucleotides read TGTGCCAGTCGACTAGCGGGGATTACCTACGAGCAGTACTTC.